This T cell receptor beta chain was identified in a study of regulatory T cells in long-lasting Graves disease. Whole-study results and caveats: TRBV28 was favored in persistent disease, as were TRBJ1-2 and TRBJ2-5. Patients whose Graves' disease persisted exhibited lower TCR diversity than those newly diagnosed. Peripheral blood was the sole material, not thyroid tissue.

Libraries of TCR beta came from iRepertoire HTBI primers plus Arm-PCR of CDR3 regions. Via MiXCR, TCRdb re-called the multiplex PCR reads, giving one row per CDR3 protein. The sample yields some 200,000 distinct CDR3 sequences, 15% to 20% seen once. Time point denoted: newly diagnosed GD, antithyroid drugs for less than 3 months. Extracted PBMC RNA gave rise to the TCR library. V lost 5 bases, J lost 10 bases, and 14 bases lay in between. The CDR3 has 12 amino acids. This clonotype was seen at least ten times. Its cognate antigen is unknown. These data were also reused for a study on T cells in Graves' hyperthyroidism and ophthalmopathy. From that report: Most thyroid clonotypes expanded above 0.001 were also detected in blood.

The chain is built from TRBV12-3 or TRBV12-4 and TRBJ1-1; tentative D call: TRBD1 (6 bases). Sequences were derived from peripheral blood mononuclear cells (PBMCs), sampled at new diagnosis, from a patient treated with antithyroid drugs. The receptor was isolated from a woman aged 25-40 years with Graves disease. The CDR3, as DNA: TGTGCCAGCAGTCGAGCGACAGGCACAGCTTTCTTT. Translated, it gives CASSRATGTAFF.